This T cell receptor beta chain was observed in a study of blood T cell repertoires in COVID-19. This clone was picked up a small number of times. Clones were sequenced by immunoSEQ multiplex PCR, and TCRdb holds only the in-frame ones, with some missing. The profile shows approximately 85,000 clones, 87% of them singletons. This CDR3 region has 16 residues. J lost 3 bases, V lost 1 base, and 9 bases had no gene match. CDR1 and CDR2 (germline): SGHRS, YFSETQ. The sample was peripheral blood. The chain has TRBV5-1 and TRBJ2-7, with 8 bases fitting TRBD1. This clonotype was obtained from a woman between 45 and 65 years old with active or convalescent COVID-19. The CDR3 DNA reads TGCGCCAGCAGCTTGTCCCAGACAGGGGCCATCTACGAGCAGTACTTC. Residues: CASSLSQTGAIYEQYF.